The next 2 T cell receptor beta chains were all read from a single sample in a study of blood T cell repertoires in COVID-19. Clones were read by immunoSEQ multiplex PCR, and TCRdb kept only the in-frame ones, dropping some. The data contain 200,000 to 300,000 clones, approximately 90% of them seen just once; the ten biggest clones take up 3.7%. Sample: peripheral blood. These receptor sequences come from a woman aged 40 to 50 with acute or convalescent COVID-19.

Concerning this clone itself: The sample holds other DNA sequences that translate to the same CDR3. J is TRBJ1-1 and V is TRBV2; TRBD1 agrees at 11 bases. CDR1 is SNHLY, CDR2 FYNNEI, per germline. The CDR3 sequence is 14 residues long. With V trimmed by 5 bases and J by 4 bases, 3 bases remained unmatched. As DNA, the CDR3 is TGTGCCAGCAGTCCTGGGACAGGGGGCACTGAAGCTTTCTTT. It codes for CASSPGTGGTEAFF.

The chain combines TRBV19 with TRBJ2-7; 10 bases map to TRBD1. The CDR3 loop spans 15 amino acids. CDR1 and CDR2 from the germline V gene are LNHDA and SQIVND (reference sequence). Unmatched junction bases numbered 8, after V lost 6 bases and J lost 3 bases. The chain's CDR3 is CASSGWDRGFYEQYV. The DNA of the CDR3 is TGTGCCAGTAGCGGGTGGGACAGGGGCTTCTACGAGCAGTACGTC.